This entry is about one T cell receptor (beta chain). This sample is part of a study of blood T cell repertoires in COVID-19. Study context: Samples of COVID-19 (acute and convalescent) were obtained from the United States, Italy and Spain.

The CDR3 is 14 residues long. The V gene's germline CDR1 is KGHSH and CDR2 LQKENI. With 7 bases removed from V and 5 bases from J, the gap between germline ends came to 16 bases. Sequencing used immunoSEQ multiplex PCR; TCRdb keeps in-frame clones, though not all of them. This table has 180,000 or so clones, roughly 90% appearing once. Input material: peripheral blood. The rearrangement joins TRBV18 to TRBJ2-3; D is unclear. This clonotype was obtained from a man aged 45 to 65 with acute or convalescent COVID-19. The CDR3 nucleotides are TGTGCCAGCTTGGAGACTGGGTTGGAAGATACGCAGTATTTT. Translating gives CASLETGLEDTQYF. Drawing the rest from reference TRBV18 and TRBJ2-3, the complete variable domain is NAGVMQNPRHLVRRRGQEARLRCSPMKGHSHVYWYRQLPEEGLKFMVYLQKENIIDESGMPKERFSAEFPKEGPSILRIQQVVRGDSAAYFCASLETGLEDTQYFGPGTRLTVL.